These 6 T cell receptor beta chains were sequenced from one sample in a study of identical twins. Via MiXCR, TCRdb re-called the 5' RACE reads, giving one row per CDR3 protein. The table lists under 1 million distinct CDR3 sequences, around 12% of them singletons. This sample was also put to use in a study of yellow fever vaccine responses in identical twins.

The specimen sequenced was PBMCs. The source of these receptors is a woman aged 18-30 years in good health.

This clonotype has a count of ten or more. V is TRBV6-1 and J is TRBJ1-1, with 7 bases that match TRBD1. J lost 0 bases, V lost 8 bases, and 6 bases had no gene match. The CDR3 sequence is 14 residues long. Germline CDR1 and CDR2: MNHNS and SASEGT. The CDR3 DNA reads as TGTGCCAGCGATGAGGACAGGTTGAACACTGAAGCTTTCTTT. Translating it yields CASDEDRLNTEAFF.

The DNA of the CDR3 is TGCGCCAGCAGCTTGGGGGGACAGGGAGGCTATGGCTACACCTTC. Translated: CASSLGGQGGYGYTF. The V and J genes are TRBV5-1 and TRBJ1-2, with 9 bases identical to TRBD1. Germline lookup yields CDR1 SGHRS and CDR2 YFSETQ. CDR3 size: 15 residues. V shed 0 bases, J shed 4 bases, and the junction held 4 bases outside the gene matches. Together with reference TRBV5-1 and TRBJ1-2, the CDR3 gives the full variable domain: KAGVTQTPRYLIKTRGQQVTLSCSPISGHRSVSWYQQTPGQGLQFLFEYFSETQRNKGNFPGRFSGRQFSNSRSEMNVSTLELGDSALYLCASSLGGQGGYGYTFGSGTRLTVV.

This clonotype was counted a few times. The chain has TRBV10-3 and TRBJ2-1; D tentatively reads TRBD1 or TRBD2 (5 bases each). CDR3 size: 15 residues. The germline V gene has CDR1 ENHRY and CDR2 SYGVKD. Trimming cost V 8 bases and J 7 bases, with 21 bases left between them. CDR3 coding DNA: TGTGCCATCGCGGCCAGTAGGGCAGAGGGGAATGAGCAGTTCTTC. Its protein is CAIAASRAEGNEQFF.

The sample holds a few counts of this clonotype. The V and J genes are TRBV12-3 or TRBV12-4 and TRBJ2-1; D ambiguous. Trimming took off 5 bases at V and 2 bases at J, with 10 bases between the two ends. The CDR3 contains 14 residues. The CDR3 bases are TGTGCCAGCAGTAGCCAAACTCCCTACAATGAGCAGTTCTTC. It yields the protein CASSSQTPYNEQFF.

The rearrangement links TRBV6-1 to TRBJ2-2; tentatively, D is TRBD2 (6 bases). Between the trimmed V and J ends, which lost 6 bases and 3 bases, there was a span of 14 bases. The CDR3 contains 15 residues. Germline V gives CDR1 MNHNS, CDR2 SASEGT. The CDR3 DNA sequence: TGTGCCAGCAGGGGGTCGCGGAGGGACACCGGGGAGCTGTTTTTT. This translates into CASRGSRRDTGELFF.

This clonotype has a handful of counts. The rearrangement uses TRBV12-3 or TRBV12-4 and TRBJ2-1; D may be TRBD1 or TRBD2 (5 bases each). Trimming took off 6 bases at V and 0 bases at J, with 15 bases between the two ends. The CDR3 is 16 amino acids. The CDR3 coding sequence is TGTGCCAGCAGCGCCCGAGGGACGCTCTCCTACAATGAGCAGTTCTTC. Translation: CASSARGTLSYNEQFF.